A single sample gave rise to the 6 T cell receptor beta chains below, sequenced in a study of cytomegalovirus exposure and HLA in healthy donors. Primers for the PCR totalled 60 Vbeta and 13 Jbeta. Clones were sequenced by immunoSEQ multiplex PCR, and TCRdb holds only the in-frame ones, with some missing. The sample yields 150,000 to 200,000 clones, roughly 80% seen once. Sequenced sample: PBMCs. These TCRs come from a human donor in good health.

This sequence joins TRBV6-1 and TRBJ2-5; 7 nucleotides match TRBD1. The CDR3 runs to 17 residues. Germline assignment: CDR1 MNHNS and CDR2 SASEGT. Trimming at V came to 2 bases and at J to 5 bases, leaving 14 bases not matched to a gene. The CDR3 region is CASSEPGGTGVGETQYF. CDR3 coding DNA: TGTGCCAGCAGTGAACCCGGAGGAACAGGGGTCGGTGAGACCCAGTACTTC.

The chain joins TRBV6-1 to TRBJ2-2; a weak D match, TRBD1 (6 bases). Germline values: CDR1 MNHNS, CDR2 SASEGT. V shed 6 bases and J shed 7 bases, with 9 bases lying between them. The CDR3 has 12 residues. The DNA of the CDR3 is TGTGCCAGCAGCAGGGGAATCGGGGAGCTGTTTTTT. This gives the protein CASSRGIGELFF.

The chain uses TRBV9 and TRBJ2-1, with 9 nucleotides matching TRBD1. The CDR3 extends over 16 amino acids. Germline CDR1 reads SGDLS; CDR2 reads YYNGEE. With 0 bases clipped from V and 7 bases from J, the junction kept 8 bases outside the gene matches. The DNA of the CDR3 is TGTGCCAGCAGCGTAGTTTGGGACAGGGCAGGGAATGAGCAGTTCTTC. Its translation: CASSVVWDRAGNEQFF.

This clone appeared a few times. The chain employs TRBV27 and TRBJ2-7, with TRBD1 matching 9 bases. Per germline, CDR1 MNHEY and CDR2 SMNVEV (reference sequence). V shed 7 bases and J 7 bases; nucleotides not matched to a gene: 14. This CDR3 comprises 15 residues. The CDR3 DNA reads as TGTGCCAGCATTGAAATAGGGACAGGGAGGTTGGAGCAGTACTTC. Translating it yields CASIEIGTGRLEQYF.

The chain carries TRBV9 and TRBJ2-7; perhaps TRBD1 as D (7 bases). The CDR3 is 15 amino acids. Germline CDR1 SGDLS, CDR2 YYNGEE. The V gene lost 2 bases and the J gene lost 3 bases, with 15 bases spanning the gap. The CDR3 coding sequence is TGTGCCAGCAGCGTTGGCCAGGGGGGATACTACGAGCAGTACTTC. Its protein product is CASSVGQGGYYEQYF.

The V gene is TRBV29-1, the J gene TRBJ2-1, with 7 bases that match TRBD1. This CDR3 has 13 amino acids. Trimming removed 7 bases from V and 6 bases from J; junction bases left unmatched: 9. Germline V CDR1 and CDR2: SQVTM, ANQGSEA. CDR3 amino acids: CSAFDREFNEQFF. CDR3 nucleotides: TGCAGCGCCTTCGACAGGGAATTCAATGAGCAGTTCTTC.